This TCR beta chain appears in the sequencing data of a study of cytomegalovirus exposure and HLA in healthy donors. V was clipped by 4 bases and J by 8 bases, with 16 bases between them. The CDR3 contains 13 residues. The V gene's germline CDR1 is SQVTM and CDR2 ANQGSEA. PCR involved 60 Vbeta and 13 Jbeta primers. Repertoires were generated with immunoSEQ multiplex PCR, while TCRdb's copy carries only in-frame clones and drops some. The sample lists 140,000 to 150,000 clones, 60% to 75% occurring once. Overall study findings and caveats: Common viral pathogens seemed, in a later analysis, to connect with several of the most significant clusters.

A few counts support this clone. The antigen remains unidentified. The rearrangement links TRBV29-1 to TRBJ2-3; D is unresolved. The sequenced sample was PBMCs. The TCR originated in a young man in good health and CMV-seronegative. The chain's CDR3 is CSVVRSIPGTQYF. DNA for the CDR3: TGCAGCGTTGTGCGGAGTATACCGGGTACGCAGTATTTT.